What follows describes a single T cell receptor (beta chain). Its antigen is not identified. These data originate in a study of cytomegalovirus exposure and HLA in healthy donors. About the research overall: Both the roughly 120 validation repertoires and the approximately 670 first-cohort repertoires used the same platform, as reported by a later analysis. Study outcomes and limitations: Cytomegalovirus-associated status was assigned to 164 TCR beta chains. Three chains tied to CMV proved CMV antigen-specific in vitro.

The donors were part of the roughly 130-subject validation cohort, which stood apart from the approximately 640-subject first cohort. Germline CDR1 reads SGHRS; CDR2 reads YFSETQ. The ends were cut back, 3 bases at V and 4 bases at J, with 18 bases in the middle. The CDR3 is made up of 16 amino acids. The method was immunoSEQ multiplex PCR; TCRdb's version includes in-frame clones alone and lacks a portion of them. The sample has 260,000 or so clones, roughly 90% seen once. Sequences were obtained from PBMCs. The receptor's source is a woman in her late teens or twenties in good health and CMV-seronegative. The chain is built from TRBV5-1 and TRBJ2-3, with D tentatively TRBD2 (5 bases). The CDR3 loop is CASSYLGSEVSDTQYF. The CDR3, as DNA: TGCGCCAGCAGCTACTTAGGGAGTGAGGTGTCAGATACGCAGTATTTT.